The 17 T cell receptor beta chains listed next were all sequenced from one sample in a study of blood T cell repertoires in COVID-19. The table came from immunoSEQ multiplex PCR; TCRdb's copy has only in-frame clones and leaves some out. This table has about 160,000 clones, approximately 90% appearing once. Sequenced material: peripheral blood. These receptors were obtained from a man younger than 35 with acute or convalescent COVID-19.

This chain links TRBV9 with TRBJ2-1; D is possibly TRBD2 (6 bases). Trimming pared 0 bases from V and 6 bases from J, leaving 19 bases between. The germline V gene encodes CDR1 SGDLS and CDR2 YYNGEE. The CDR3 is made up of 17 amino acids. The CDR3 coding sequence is TGTGCCAGCAGCGTAGATTCGGGCGGGATTGGGGCCAATGAGCAGTTCTTC. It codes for CASSVDSGGIGANEQFF.

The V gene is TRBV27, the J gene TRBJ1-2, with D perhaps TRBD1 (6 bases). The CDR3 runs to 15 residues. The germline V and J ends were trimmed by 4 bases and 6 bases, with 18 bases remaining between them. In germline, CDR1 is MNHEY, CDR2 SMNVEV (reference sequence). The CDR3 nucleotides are TGTGCCAGCAGTTCGGACAGCCGGCTGAGAAATGGCTACACCTTC. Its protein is CASSSDSRLRNGYTF.

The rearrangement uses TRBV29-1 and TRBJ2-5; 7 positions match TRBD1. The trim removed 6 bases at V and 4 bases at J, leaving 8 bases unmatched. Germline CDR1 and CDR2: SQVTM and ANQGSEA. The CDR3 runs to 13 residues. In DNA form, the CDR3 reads TGCAGCGTAGGGGGCAGGGGTACAGAGACCCAGTACTTC. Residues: CSVGGRGTETQYF.

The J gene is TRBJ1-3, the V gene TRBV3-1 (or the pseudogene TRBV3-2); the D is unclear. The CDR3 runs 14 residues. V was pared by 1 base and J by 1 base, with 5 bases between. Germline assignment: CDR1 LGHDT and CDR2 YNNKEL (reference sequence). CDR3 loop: CASSQGPSGNTIYF. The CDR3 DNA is TGTGCCAGCAGCCAAGGGCCTTCTGGAAACACCATATATTTT.

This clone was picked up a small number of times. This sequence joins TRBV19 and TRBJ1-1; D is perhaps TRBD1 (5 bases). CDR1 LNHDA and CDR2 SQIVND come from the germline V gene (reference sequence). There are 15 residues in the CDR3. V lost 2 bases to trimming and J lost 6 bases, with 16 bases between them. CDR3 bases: TGTGCCAGTAGTATATTAAGCCAGGGAAGGGCTGAAGCTTTCTTT. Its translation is CASSILSQGRAEAFF.

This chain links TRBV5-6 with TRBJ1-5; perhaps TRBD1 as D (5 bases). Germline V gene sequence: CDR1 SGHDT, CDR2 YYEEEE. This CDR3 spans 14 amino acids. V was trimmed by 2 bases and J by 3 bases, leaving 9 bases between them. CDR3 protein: CASSLRGINQPQHF. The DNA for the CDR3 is TGTGCCAGCAGCTTACGGGGGATCAATCAGCCCCAGCATTTT.

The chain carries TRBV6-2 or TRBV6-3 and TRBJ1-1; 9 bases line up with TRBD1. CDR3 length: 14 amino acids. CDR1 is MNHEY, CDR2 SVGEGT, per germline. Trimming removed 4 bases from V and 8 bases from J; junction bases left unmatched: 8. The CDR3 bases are TGTGCCAGCAGTTCCACTCCGGGACAGGGCGAAGCTTTCTTT. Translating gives CASSSTPGQGEAFF.

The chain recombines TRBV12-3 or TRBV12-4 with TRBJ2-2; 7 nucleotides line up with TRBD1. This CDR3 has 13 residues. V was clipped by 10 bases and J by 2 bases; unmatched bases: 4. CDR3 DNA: TGTGCCACCCACAGGGGTAACACCGGGGAGCTGTTTTTT. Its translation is CATHRGNTGELFF.

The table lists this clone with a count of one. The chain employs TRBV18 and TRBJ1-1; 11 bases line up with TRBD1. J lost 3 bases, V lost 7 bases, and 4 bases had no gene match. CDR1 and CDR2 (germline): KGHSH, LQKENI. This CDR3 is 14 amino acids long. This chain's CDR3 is CASYGQGADTEAFF. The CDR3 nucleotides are TGTGCCAGCTACGGACAGGGGGCGGACACTGAAGCTTTCTTT.

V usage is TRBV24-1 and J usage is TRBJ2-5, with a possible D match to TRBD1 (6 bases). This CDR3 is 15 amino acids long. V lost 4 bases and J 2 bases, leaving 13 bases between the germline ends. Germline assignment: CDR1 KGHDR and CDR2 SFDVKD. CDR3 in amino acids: CATSEAGEEQETQYF. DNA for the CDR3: TGTGCCACCAGTGAGGCAGGGGAAGAACAAGAGACCCAGTACTTC.

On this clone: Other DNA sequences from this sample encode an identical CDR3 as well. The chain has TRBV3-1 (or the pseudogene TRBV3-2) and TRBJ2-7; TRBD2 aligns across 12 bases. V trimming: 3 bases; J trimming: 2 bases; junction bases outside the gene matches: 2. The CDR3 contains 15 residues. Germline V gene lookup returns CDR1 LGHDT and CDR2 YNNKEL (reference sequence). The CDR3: CASSQGLAGPYEQYF. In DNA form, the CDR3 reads TGTGCCAGCAGCCAGGGACTAGCGGGCCCCTACGAGCAGTACTTC.

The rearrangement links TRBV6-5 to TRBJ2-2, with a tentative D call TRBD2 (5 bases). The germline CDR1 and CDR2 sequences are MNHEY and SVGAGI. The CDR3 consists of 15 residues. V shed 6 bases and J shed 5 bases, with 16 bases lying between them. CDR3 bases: TGTGCCAGCAGCAATGAGGGTCCCTCTACCGGGGAGCTGTTTTTT. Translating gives CASSNEGPSTGELFF.

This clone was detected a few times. As DNA, the CDR3 is TGTGCCAGCAGCTTTAATTTAGGAACAGTCTATGAAGCTTTCTTT. Translating gives CASSFNLGTVYEAFF. The V gene is TRBV7-6, the J gene TRBJ1-1; D unresolved. CDR1 and CDR2 (germline): SGHVS, FNYEAQ. The CDR3 consists of 15 residues. Trimming pared 3 bases from V and 7 bases from J, leaving 18 bases between.

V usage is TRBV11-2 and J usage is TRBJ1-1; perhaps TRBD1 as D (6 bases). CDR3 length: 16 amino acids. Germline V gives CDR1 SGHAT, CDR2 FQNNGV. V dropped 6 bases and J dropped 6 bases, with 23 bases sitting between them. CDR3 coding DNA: TGTGCCAGCAGGTCTGAGGGGGAGAAGAGGGTCGCTGAAGCTTTCTTT. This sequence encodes CASRSEGEKRVAEAFF.

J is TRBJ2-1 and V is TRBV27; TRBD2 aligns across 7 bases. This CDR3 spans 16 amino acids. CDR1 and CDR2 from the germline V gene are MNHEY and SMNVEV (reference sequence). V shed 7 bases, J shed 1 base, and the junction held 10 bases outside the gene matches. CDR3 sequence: CASKTLAGESYNEQFF. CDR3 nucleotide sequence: TGTGCCAGCAAGACACTCGCGGGAGAATCCTACAATGAGCAGTTCTTC.

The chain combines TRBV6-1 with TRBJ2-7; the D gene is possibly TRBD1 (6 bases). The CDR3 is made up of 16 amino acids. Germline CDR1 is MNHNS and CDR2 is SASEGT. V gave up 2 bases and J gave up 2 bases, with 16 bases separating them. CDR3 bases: TGTGCCAGCAGTGAATTTGGGGGCATGAGAACCTACGAGCAGTACTTC. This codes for CASSEFGGMRTYEQYF.

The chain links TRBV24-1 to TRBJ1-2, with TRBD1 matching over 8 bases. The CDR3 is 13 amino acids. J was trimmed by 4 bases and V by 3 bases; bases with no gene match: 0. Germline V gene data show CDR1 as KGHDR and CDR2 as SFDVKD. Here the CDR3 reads CATSDGTGYGYTF. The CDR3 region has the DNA TGTGCCACCAGTGATGGGACAGGCTATGGCTACACCTTC.